The clone carrying this T cell receptor (beta chain) was recorded only once. Original handling: Nucleated cell number was recorded as an estimate derived from reference gene primer amplification. TCRdb keeps only in-frame clones here, not all; method: immunoSEQ multiplex PCR. V and J calls and clone size come straight from that table; D and trimming were deduced from the DNA. The sample lists around 57,000 clones, about four fifths occurring once. This specimen comes from a study of blood T cell repertoires in COVID-19. Study in general: Sites across the United States, Italy and Spain contributed samples from acute and convalescent COVID-19. T cells, B-cell-depleted T cells, or PBMCs provided the cDNA or gDNA that served as material.

Trimming cost V 7 bases and J 5 bases; bases outside gene matches: 10. The germline gives CDR1 ENHRY, CDR2 SYGVKD. This CDR3 comprises 15 residues. This TCR was sampled from a woman aged 55-75 years with acute or convalescent COVID-19. Material: peripheral blood. The genes are TRBV10-3 and TRBJ2-2, with 7 bases identical to TRBD1. This CDR3 is CAIKGSGGGTGELFF. The CDR3 bases are TGTGCCATCAAGGGCTCAGGGGGTGGTACCGGGGAGCTGTTTTTT.